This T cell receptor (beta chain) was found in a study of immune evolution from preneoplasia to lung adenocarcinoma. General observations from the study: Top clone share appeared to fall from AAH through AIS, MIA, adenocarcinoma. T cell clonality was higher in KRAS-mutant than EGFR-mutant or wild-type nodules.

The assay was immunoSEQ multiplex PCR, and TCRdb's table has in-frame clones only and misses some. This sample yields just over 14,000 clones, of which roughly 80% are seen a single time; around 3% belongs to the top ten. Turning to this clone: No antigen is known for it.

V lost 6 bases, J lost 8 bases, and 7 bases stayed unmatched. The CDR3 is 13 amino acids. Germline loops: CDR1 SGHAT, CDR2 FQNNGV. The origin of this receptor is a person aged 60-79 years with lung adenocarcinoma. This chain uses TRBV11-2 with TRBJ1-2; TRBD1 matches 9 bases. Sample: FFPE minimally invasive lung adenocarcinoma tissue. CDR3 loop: CASSPGTGNGYTF. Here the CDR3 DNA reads TGTGCCAGCAGTCCCGGGACAGGGAACGGCTACACCTTC.